This T cell receptor (beta chain) emerged from a study of shared clonotypes between healthy human individuals. Trimming cost V 2 bases and J 4 bases, with 12 bases left between them. Looked up from germline, CDR1 is GTSNPN and CDR2 is SVGIG (reference sequence). The CDR3 contains 14 residues. Per the original methods: Without quality scores, immunoSEQ junctional reads could not be filtered like full-length reads. The table came from immunoSEQ multiplex PCR; TCRdb's copy has only in-frame clones and leaves some out. V, J and clone size are taken as reported in that table, and D and trimming were inferred from the DNA itself. This table holds nearly 1,000,000 clones, around 80% found once. Overall study results and limits: Clonotype sharing across several donors was observed for 4% to 5.5% of naive CD4 clonotypes. The four-donor shared clonotypes exceeded non-shared clonotypes in generation probability, with non-shared ones scoring lower.

Turning to this clone: Its specificity is not known. Other DNA sequences from this sample encode an identical CDR3 as well.

This sequence was found in a man aged 18 to 29 in good health. The chain has TRBV30 and TRBJ2-1; perhaps TRBD2 as D (6 bases). The specimen sequenced was memory CD4+ T cells sorted from blood. Subset specified: CD45RA-negative fraction. CDR3 loop: CAWSRGGVYNEQFF. Here the CDR3 DNA reads TGTGCCTGGAGTAGGGGCGGGGTATACAATGAGCAGTTCTTC.